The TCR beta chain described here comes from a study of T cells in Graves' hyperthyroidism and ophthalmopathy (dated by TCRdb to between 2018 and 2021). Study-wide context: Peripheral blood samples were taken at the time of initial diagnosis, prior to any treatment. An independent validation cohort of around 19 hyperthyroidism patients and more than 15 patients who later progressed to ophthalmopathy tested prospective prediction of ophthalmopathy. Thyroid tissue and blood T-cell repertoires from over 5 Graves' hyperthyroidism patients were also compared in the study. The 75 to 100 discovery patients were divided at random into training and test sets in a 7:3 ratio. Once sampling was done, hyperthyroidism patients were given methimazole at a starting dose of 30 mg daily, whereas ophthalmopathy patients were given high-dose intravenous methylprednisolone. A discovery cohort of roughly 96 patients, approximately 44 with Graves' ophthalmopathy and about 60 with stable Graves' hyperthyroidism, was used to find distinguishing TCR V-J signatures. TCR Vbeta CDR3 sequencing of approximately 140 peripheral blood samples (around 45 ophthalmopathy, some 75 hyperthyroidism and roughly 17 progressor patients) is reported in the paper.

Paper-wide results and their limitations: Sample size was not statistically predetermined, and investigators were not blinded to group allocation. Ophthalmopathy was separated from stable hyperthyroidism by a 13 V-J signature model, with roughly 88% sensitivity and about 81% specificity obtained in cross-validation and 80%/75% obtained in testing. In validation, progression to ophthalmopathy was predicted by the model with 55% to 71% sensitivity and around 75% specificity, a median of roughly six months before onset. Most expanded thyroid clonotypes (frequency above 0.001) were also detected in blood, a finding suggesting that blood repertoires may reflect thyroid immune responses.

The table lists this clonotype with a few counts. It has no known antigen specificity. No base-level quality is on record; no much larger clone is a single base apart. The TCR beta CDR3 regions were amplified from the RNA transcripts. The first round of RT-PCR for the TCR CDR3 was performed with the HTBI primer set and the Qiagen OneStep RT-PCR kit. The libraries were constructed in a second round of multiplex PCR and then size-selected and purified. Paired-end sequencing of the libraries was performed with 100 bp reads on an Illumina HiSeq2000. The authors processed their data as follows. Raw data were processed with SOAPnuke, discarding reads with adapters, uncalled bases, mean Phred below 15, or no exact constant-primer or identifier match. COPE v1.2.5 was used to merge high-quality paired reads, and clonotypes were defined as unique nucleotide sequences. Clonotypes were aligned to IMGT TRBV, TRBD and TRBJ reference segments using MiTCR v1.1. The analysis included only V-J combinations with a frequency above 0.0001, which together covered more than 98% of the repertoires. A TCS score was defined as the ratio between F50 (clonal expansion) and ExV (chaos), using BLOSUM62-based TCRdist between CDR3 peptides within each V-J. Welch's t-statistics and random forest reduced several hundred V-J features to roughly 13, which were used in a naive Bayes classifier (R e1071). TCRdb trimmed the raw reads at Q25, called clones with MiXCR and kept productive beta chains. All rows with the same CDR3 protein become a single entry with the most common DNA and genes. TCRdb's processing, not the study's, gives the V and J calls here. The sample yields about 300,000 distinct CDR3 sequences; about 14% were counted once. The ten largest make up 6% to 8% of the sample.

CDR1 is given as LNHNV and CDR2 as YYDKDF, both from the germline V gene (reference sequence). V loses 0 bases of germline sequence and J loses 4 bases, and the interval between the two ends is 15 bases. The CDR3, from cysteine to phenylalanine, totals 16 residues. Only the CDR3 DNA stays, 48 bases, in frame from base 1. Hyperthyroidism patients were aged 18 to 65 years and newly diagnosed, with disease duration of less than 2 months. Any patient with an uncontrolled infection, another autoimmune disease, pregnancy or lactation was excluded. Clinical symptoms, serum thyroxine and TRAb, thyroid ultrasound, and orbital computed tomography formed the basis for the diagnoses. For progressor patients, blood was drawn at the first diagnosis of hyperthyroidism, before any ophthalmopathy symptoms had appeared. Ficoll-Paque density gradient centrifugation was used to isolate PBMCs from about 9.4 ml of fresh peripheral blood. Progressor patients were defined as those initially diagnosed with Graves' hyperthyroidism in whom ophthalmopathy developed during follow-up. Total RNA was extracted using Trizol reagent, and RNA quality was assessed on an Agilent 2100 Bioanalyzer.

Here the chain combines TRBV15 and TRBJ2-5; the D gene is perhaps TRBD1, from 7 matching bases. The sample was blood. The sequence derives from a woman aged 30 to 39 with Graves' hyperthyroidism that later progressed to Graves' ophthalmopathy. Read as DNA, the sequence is TGTGCCACCAGCAGAGATGACCCAGGGGGAGGAGAGACCCAGTACTTC. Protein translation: CATSRDDPGGGETQYF.